These 9 T cell receptor beta chains were all obtained from the same sample, sequenced in a study of blood T cells in healthy people across ages. With a J-beta primer mix and a sample-barcoded 5' primer, a second PCR ran 7 to 11 cycles. TCRdb re-called the 5' RACE reads with MiXCR, one entry per CDR3 protein. The profile shows around 1,000,000 distinct CDR3 sequences, under 30% of them singletons. These data were likewise used in another study, on T cells of mothers and their children.

Sequencing was performed on blood. Receptor source: a girl aged 2 to 9 in good health.

The chain has TRBV12-3 or TRBV12-4 and TRBJ1-3; no firm D call. V gave up 2 bases and J gave up 0 bases, with 11 bases separating them. The CDR3 runs to 16 residues. CDR3 region: CASSLKTAISGNTIYF. As DNA, the CDR3 is TGTGCCAGCAGTTTAAAGACGGCAATCTCTGGAAACACCATATATTTT.

The J gene is TRBJ1-5, the V gene TRBV5-1; D might be TRBD1 (5 bases). CDR1 SGHRS and CDR2 YFSETQ come from the germline V gene. The CDR3 covers 21 residues. Trimming removed 1 base at V and 3 bases at J, with 29 bases between. The CDR3 sequence is CASSLPLPGFMGPWDNQPQHF. For the CDR3, the DNA is TGCGCCAGCAGCTTGCCGCTCCCGGGATTCATGGGACCCTGGGACAATCAGCCCCAGCATTTT.

The chain joins TRBV7-9 to TRBJ1-5; 9 nucleotides align to TRBD1. This CDR3 comprises 15 residues. The V gene end was trimmed by 5 bases and the J gene end by 7 bases; junction bases not matched to a gene: 9. Germline-derived CDR1 and CDR2 are SEHNR and FQNEAQ (reference sequence). The CDR3 bases are TGTGCCAGCAGCCTTACCGGGACAGGGTTACAGCCCCAGCATTTT. Its translation is CASSLTGTGLQPQHF.

This clonotype was found a few times. DNA for the CDR3: TGTGCCAGCAGCCGAGGACATTTCACGACAACTGAAGCTTTCTTT. It yields the protein CASSRGHFTTTEAFF. The gene calls are TRBV28 and TRBJ1-1; D is perhaps TRBD1 (5 bases). The CDR3 length is 15 residues. Trimming removed 6 bases at V and 5 bases at J, with 19 bases between. Germline V gives CDR1 MDHEN, CDR2 SYDVKM. Full variable domain (missing parts from reference TRBV28 and TRBJ1-1): DVKVTQSSRYLVKRTGEKVFLECVQDMDHENMFWYRQDPGLGLRLIYFSYDVKMKEKGDIPEGYSVSREKKERFSLILESASTNQTSMYLCASSRGHFTTTEAFFGQGTRLTVV.

This clonotype has only a few counts. The chain uses TRBV5-6 and TRBJ1-5; 7 positions agree with TRBD1. This CDR3 region has 14 residues. Germline values: CDR1 SGHDT, CDR2 YYEEEE. With V trimmed by 3 bases and J by 5 bases, 5 bases remained unmatched. CDR3: CASSYRGGDQPQHF. As DNA, the CDR3 is TGTGCCAGCAGCTACAGGGGTGGAGATCAGCCCCAGCATTTT.

The chain employs TRBV27 and TRBJ1-5, with TRBD1 identical over 7 bases. Germline V gene sequence: CDR1 MNHEY, CDR2 SMNVEV (reference sequence). The trim removed 8 bases at V and 2 bases at J, leaving 3 bases unmatched. CDR3 length equals 13 residues. The CDR3 spells CASGQGGNQPQHF. The CDR3 nucleotides are TGTGCCAGCGGTCAGGGGGGCAATCAGCCCCAGCATTTT.

This chain joins TRBV29-1 and TRBJ2-7, with unresolved D. The CDR3 length is 12 residues. The germline V and J ends were trimmed by 2 bases and 4 bases, with 9 bases remaining between them. Germline CDR1 and CDR2: SQVTM and ANQGSEA. CDR3 in DNA: TGCAGCGTTGAATCTCCGGAGTACGAGCAGTACTTC. It specifies CSVESPEYEQYF.

This clonotype was picked up a small number of times. V usage is TRBV5-4 and J usage is TRBJ2-6; perhaps TRBD2 as D (5 bases). The CDR3 covers 16 residues. Germline V CDR1 and CDR2: SGHNT, YYREEE (reference sequence). Between the trimmed V and J ends, which lost 3 bases and 4 bases, there was a span of 14 bases. The CDR3 spells CASSSAEGDGANVLTF. The CDR3 nucleotides read TGTGCCAGCAGCTCGGCCGAGGGAGACGGGGCCAACGTCCTGACTTTC.

The chain couples TRBV9 to TRBJ2-5; possible D gene TRBD1, 6 bases. CDR3 length: 15 residues. Trimming removed 2 bases at V and 3 bases at J, with 14 bases between. Germline V gene data show CDR1 as SGDLS and CDR2 as YYNGEE. The CDR3 nucleotides are TGTGCCAGCAGCGTGATCCAAGGGGGAGAAGAGACCCAGTACTTC. Protein sequence: CASSVIQGGEETQYF.